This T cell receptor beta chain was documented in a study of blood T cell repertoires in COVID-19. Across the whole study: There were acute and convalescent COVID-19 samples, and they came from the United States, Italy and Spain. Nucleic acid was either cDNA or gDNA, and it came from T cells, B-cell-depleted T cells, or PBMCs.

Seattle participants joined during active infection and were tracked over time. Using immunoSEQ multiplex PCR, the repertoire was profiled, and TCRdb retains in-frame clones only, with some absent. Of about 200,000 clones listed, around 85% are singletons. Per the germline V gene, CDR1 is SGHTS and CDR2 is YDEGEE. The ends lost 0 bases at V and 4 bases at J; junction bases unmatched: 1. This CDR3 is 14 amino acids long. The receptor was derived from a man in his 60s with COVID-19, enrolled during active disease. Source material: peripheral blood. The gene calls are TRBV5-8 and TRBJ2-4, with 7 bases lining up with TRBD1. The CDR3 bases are TGTGCCAGCAGCTTGGCAGGGGGAAAAAACATTCAGTACTTC. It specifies CASSLAGGKNIQYF.